This T cell receptor beta chain was documented in a study of T cells in localized non-small cell lung cancer. The V and J ends lost 0 bases and 5 bases, in that order; junction bases with no gene match: 7. The CDR3 spans 16 residues. In germline, CDR1 is MNHNY, CDR2 SVGAGI (reference sequence). About this clone: Its antigen is currently unknown.

Overall study results and limits: Higher adjacent-lung clonality was associated with shorter survival. Only one tumor region was sequenced, so heterogeneity remains possible.

TCRdb's copy holds only in-frame clones and misses some; the assay was immunoSEQ multiplex PCR. There are approximately 81,000 clones in the sample; 88% occur only once, and 20% to 25% lies in the top ten. The starting material was peripheral blood, obtained before any cancer treatment. This chain uses TRBV6-6 with TRBJ1-2; 9 positions match TRBD1. The sequence came from a woman aged 35-75 years with stage I squamous cell lung carcinoma. This CDR3 is CASSYSTGQGIYGYTF. The DNA for the CDR3 is TGTGCCAGCAGTTACTCGACGGGACAGGGTATTTATGGCTACACCTTC.